These 32 T cell receptor beta chains were all obtained from the same sample, sequenced in a study of blood T cells in healthy people across ages. Primed by a sample-barcoded 5' primer and a J-beta primer mix, a second PCR proceeded for roughly 7 to 11 cycles. TCRdb re-called the 5' RACE reads through MiXCR, storing one row per CDR3 protein. The table records approximately 1.5 million distinct CDR3 sequences, around 40% of them present only once. Sequenced: blood. The receptors derive from a woman younger than 30 in good health.

In its sample, this clonotype was seen once. The chain uses TRBV4-3 and TRBJ2-1, with 7 bases identical to TRBD2. CDR1 and CDR2 from the germline V gene are LGHNA and YSLEER. V lost 3 bases, J lost 4 bases, and 9 bases stayed unmatched. The CDR3 totals 16 residues. The CDR3 spells CASSQALAWSYNEQFF. CDR3 bases: TGCGCCAGCAGCCAGGCACTAGCGTGGTCGTACAATGAGCAGTTCTTC.

Points on this clonotype: The junction differs from germline at one of its ends, possibly a read error. This chain links TRBV7-8 with TRBJ1-1; D remains unclear. The CDR3 covers 17 residues. Germline CDR1 is SGHVS and CDR2 is FQNEAQ. In nucleotides, the CDR3 is TGTGCCATCAGCTTAGATGGTGATTTAGGGAGACGAACTGAAGCTTTCTTT. It is translated as CAISLDGDLGRRTEAFF.

The chain is built from TRBV12-3 or TRBV12-4 and TRBJ2-2; 11 bases are a match to TRBD1. The CDR3 has 21 residues. Losses at the gene ends were 8 bases for V and 3 bases for J; bases not matched to a gene: 23. The CDR3 reads CASSHLLSGTGGPRDTGELFF. CDR3 DNA sequence: TGTGCCAGCTCTCACCTCCTTTCGGGGACAGGGGGACCTAGAGACACCGGGGAGCTGTTTTTT.

The chain employs TRBV12-3 or TRBV12-4 and TRBJ1-3, with D uncertain. The CDR3 runs to 14 residues. Trimming removed 1 base from V and 0 bases from J, with 4 bases in between. The CDR3 here is CASSLGDSGNTIYF. The CDR3 DNA follows: TGTGCCAGCAGTTTAGGGGACTCTGGAAACACCATATATTTT.

The table lists this clonotype with a count of one. J is TRBJ1-2 and V is TRBV30, with 9 nucleotides matching TRBD1. The germline CDR1 and CDR2 sequences are GTSNPN and SVGIG (reference sequence). With 2 bases clipped from V and 3 bases from J, the junction kept 4 bases outside the gene matches. The CDR3 is 14 amino acids. CDR3 nucleotides: TGTGCCTGGAGTCGGGGACAGGGTGACTATGGCTACACCTTC. Translation gives CAWSRGQGDYGYTF. Using reference TRBV30 and TRBJ1-2 for the parts outside the CDR3, the full variable domain is SQTIHQWPATLVQPVGSPLSLECTVEGTSNPNLYWYRQAAGRGLQLLFYSVGIGQISSEVPQNLSASRPQDRQFILSSKKLLLSDSGFYLCAWSRGQGDYGYTFGSGTRLTVV.

There are many counts of this clonotype. The CDR3 nucleotides are TGCGCCAGCAGCTTGGCGGCAGGGCAGTACTACAATGAGCAGTTCTTC. Its protein is CASSLAAGQYYNEQFF. The rearrangement links TRBV5-1 to TRBJ2-1; D is perhaps TRBD1 (5 bases). The V gene lost 0 bases and the J gene lost 3 bases, with 13 bases spanning the gap. Germline V CDR1 and CDR2: SGHRS, YFSETQ. The CDR3 has 16 residues.

The chain is built from TRBV4-3 and TRBJ1-5, with 10 bases identical to TRBD1. CDR3 length equals 16 residues. After removal of 3 bases from V and 4 bases from J, the junction contained 6 bases not matched to a gene. CDR1 is LGHNA and CDR2 is YSLEER in the germline V gene. In nucleotides, the CDR3 is TGCGCCAGCAGCCATGGCCGGGACAGGGGAAATCAGCCCCAGCATTTT. The encoded protein is CASSHGRDRGNQPQHF.

There are a few counts of this clonotype. J is TRBJ2-1 and V is TRBV6-2 or TRBV6-3; 8 nucleotides line up with TRBD2. Germline CDR1 reads MNHEY; CDR2 reads SVGEGT. J lost 2 bases, V lost 6 bases, and 12 bases had no gene match. The CDR3 extends over 17 amino acids. CDR3 region: CASSPMRRGLAYNEQFF. The CDR3 coding sequence is TGTGCCAGCAGCCCTATGCGCAGGGGACTAGCCTACAATGAGCAGTTCTTC.

This chain uses TRBV29-1 with TRBJ1-2, with 8 bases aligning to TRBD1. J gave up 8 bases and V 5 bases, and 7 bases lay outside the gene matches. The CDR3 is made up of 12 amino acids. The V gene's germline CDR1 is SQVTM and CDR2 ANQGSEA. CDR3 sequence (DNA): TGCAGCGTTTGGACAGGGATTACGGGCTACACCTTC. Its translation is CSVWTGITGYTF.

V gene TRBV15 combines with J gene TRBJ1-1, with 9 bases identical to TRBD1. The CDR3 is made up of 16 amino acids. Germline assignment: CDR1 LNHNV and CDR2 YYDKDF (reference sequence). V lost 1 base, J lost 2 bases, and 5 bases stayed unmatched. CDR3 bases: TGTGCCACCAGCAGAGGAGCGACAGGGGGTAACACTGAAGCTTTCTTT. It translates to CATSRGATGGNTEAFF.

The chain couples TRBV7-3 to TRBJ1-1; D is possibly TRBD1 (5 bases). Deletions cut 6 bases from V and 3 bases from J, with 11 bases between. The CDR3 spans 13 residues. Germline V CDR1 and CDR2: SGHTA, FQGTGA. In DNA, the CDR3 is TGTGCCAGCAGGTCCAGGGTGGACACTGAAGCTTTCTTT. This sequence encodes CASRSRVDTEAFF.

This clonotype was counted between two and nine times. The V and J genes are TRBV9 and TRBJ2-7, with no clear D. TRBJ2-5 explains the end of the DNA better; the J call may be wrong. The CDR3 has 17 amino acids. The germline gives CDR1 SGDLS, CDR2 YYNGEE. The CDR3 sequence: CASSEYSGGRPKETQYF. The CDR3 DNA is TGTGCCAGCAGCGAGTACTCCGGTGGAAGGCCTAAAGAGACCCAGTACTTC.

The chain couples TRBV12-3 or TRBV12-4 to TRBJ1-5, with 9 bases fitting TRBD1. The V and J ends lost 6 bases and 5 bases, in that order; junction bases with no gene match: 8. CDR3 length equals 15 residues. CDR3 sequence: CASSGQGNFHQPQHF. CDR3 nucleotide sequence: TGTGCCAGCAGCGGACAGGGGAATTTCCATCAGCCCCAGCATTTT.

This clonotype was seen a handful of times. The chain is built from TRBV6-5 and TRBJ2-2; D could derive from TRBD1 or TRBD2 (5 bases each). This CDR3 comprises 16 residues. In germline, CDR1 is MNHEY, CDR2 SVGAGI. The germline V and J ends were trimmed by 0 bases and 3 bases, with 11 bases remaining between them. The CDR3 here is CASSYSGVHHTGELFF. The CDR3 nucleotides are TGTGCCAGCAGTTACTCGGGGGTTCATCACACCGGGGAGCTGTTTTTT.

The CDR3: CASSLKAGGPYNEQYF. For the CDR3, the DNA is TGTGCCAGCAGTTTAAAGGCTGGCGGGCCCTACAATGAGCAGTACTTC. This chain joins TRBV27 and TRBJ2-7; TRBD2 might be the D (5 bases). Trimming took off 2 bases at V and 7 bases at J, with 21 bases between the two ends. Germline loops: CDR1 MNHEY, CDR2 SMNVEV (reference sequence). The CDR3 is made up of 16 amino acids.

A few counts support this clonotype. The rearrangement links TRBV6-2 or TRBV6-3 to TRBJ2-5, with D perhaps TRBD1 or TRBD2 (5 bases each). This CDR3 region has 15 residues. From germline, CDR1 is MNHEY and CDR2 SVGEGT. V gave up 0 bases and J gave up 0 bases, with 8 bases separating them. The CDR3 coding sequence is TGTGCCAGCAGTTACTCGACGGGGCACCAAGAGACCCAGTACTTC. Amino acids: CASSYSTGHQETQYF.

The table lists this clonotype with a few counts. The CDR3 region has the DNA TGTGCCAGCAGGAGAACTAGCGGGGGGACCCAAGAGACCCAGTACTTC. This codes for CASRRTSGGTQETQYF. The chain links TRBV12-3 or TRBV12-4 to TRBJ2-5; 12 bases align to TRBD2. This CDR3 contains 16 residues. J gave up 1 base and V 6 bases, and 6 bases lay outside the gene matches.

The chain uses TRBV20-1 and TRBJ1-1; TRBD1 matches 9 bases. V lost 3 bases, J lost 8 bases, and 10 bases stayed unmatched. The CDR3 length is 14 residues. Germline CDR1 DFQATT, CDR2 SNEGSKA (reference sequence). This chain's CDR3 is CSARPGQGLSEAFF. The CDR3 coding sequence is TGCAGTGCTAGGCCGGGACAGGGACTGTCCGAAGCTTTCTTT.

This clonotype has just a few counts. This sequence joins TRBV7-2 and TRBJ2-7; D is ambiguous. CDR1 and CDR2 (germline): SGHTA, FQGNSA. The CDR3 length is 15 residues. V lost 1 base to trimming and J lost 0 bases, with 10 bases between them. CDR3 residues: CASSLVSDFSYEQYF. For the CDR3, the DNA is TGTGCCAGCAGCTTAGTGAGCGATTTCTCCTACGAGCAGTACTTC.

This clonotype was seen a few times. The chain combines TRBV9 with TRBJ2-5; a possible D gene is TRBD2 (7 bases). The CDR3 has 13 amino acids. V shed 3 bases and J shed 5 bases, with 11 bases lying between them. From germline, CDR1 is SGDLS and CDR2 YYNGEE. CDR3 coding DNA: TGTGCCAGCAGCGAACGGGGGGCTGAGACCCAGTACTTC. Translating gives CASSERGAETQYF.

V usage is TRBV29-1 and J usage is TRBJ2-3; TRBD2 matches 11 bases. Germline loops: CDR1 SQVTM, CDR2 ANQGSEA. This CDR3 has 13 amino acids. With V trimmed by 6 bases and J by 2 bases, 1 base remained unmatched. Here the CDR3 reads CSVTSGATDTQYF. The CDR3 DNA is TGCAGCGTGACTAGCGGGGCCACAGATACGCAGTATTTT.

V and J are TRBV28 and TRBJ2-1; D is possibly TRBD2 (5 bases). The germline V and J ends were trimmed by 7 bases and 4 bases, with 20 bases remaining between them. The germline CDR1 and CDR2 sequences are MDHEN and SYDVKM. This CDR3 is built from 16 residues. The CDR3 spells CASNKYGDQRYNEQFF. CDR3 sequence (DNA): TGTGCCAGCAACAAATACGGGGATCAGAGGTACAATGAGCAGTTCTTC.

V gene TRBV6-5 combines with J gene TRBJ2-3, with D tentatively TRBD2 (5 bases). The germline V and J ends were trimmed by 4 bases and 0 bases, with 17 bases remaining between them. This CDR3 is 17 amino acids long. CDR1 is MNHEY, CDR2 SVGAGI, per germline. The CDR3 DNA sequence: TGTGCCAGCAGTTTACGGAGTAGCGCCAAAAGCACAGATACGCAGTATTTT. It specifies CASSLRSSAKSTDTQYF.

This chain links TRBV7-9 with TRBJ1-4; D is unresolved. The CDR3 spans 16 residues. Germline values: CDR1 SEHNR, CDR2 FQNEAQ (reference sequence). V dropped 5 bases and J dropped 0 bases, with 13 bases sitting between them. The CDR3 is CASSDHRTATNEKLFF. The CDR3 DNA reads as TGTGCCAGCAGCGACCATCGTACTGCAACTAATGAAAAACTGTTTTTT.

The chain is built from TRBV6-2 or TRBV6-3 and TRBJ2-2; 7 bases map to TRBD1. Per germline, CDR1 MNHEY and CDR2 SVGEGT. Unmatched junction bases numbered 5, after V lost 0 bases and J lost 7 bases. This CDR3 region has 15 residues. As DNA, the CDR3 is TGTGCCAGCAGTTACTCGACAGGGAGAGGCGGGGAGCTGTTTTTT. As protein: CASSYSTGRGGELFF.

The chain has TRBV6-4 and TRBJ2-5, with TRBD2 matching 12 bases. The DNA end is a closer match to TRBJ2-1, so the J assignment may be wrong. The CDR3 runs to 22 residues. Germline assignment: CDR1 MRHNA and CDR2 SNTAGT. The CDR3 DNA sequence: TGTGCCAGCAGTGACCTAGACGTACAGGGTCTAGCGGGAGGGCCGGACCAAGAGACCCAGTTCTTC. The encoded protein is CASSDLDVQGLAGGPDQETQFF.

The genes are TRBV6-6 and TRBJ2-5, with a tentative D call TRBD2 (7 bases). The germline V and J ends were trimmed by 6 bases and 11 bases, with 16 bases remaining between them. Germline V lookup: CDR1 MNHNY, CDR2 SVGAGI (reference sequence). This CDR3 has 12 amino acids. CDR3 nucleotide sequence: TGTGCCAGCAGCTCGTCGGGGGGCTGGCAGTACTTC. Its protein is CASSSSGGWQYF.

The CDR3 here is CASSQSLDRGMLNTEAFF. The CDR3 bases are TGTGCCAGCAGCCAATCTCTAGACAGGGGGATGTTGAACACTGAAGCTTTCTTT. V usage is TRBV16 and J usage is TRBJ1-1; the match to TRBD1 covers 9 bases. Germline V lookup: CDR1 KGHSY, CDR2 FQNENV. The CDR3 length is 18 residues. V lost 0 bases, J lost 0 bases, and 8 bases stayed unmatched.

The J gene is TRBJ2-3, the V gene TRBV5-1, with 7 bases fitting TRBD1. Germline values: CDR1 SGHRS, CDR2 YFSETQ. The CDR3 is made up of 13 amino acids. With 4 bases clipped from V and 5 bases from J, the junction kept 4 bases outside the gene matches. The CDR3 coding sequence is TGCGCCAGCAGCCAACCAGGGGGAGATACGCAGTATTTT. Protein: CASSQPGGDTQYF.

This chain uses TRBV12-3 or TRBV12-4 with TRBJ1-5; no clear D. This CDR3 has 14 residues. V was trimmed by 3 bases and J by 2 bases, leaving 8 bases between them. CDR3 protein: CASSFRSRNQPQHF. The CDR3 DNA is TGTGCCAGCAGTTTTCGGTCACGCAATCAGCCCCAGCATTTT.

DNA of the CDR3: TGTGCCAGCAGTGACGGGACTCTCTACGAGCAGTACTTC. Protein sequence: CASSDGTLYEQYF. This chain uses TRBV6-6 with TRBJ2-7, with D possibly matching TRBD2 (6 bases). Germline values: CDR1 MNHNY, CDR2 SVGAGI (reference sequence). The ends were cut back, 5 bases at V and 3 bases at J, with 11 bases in the middle. The CDR3 consists of 13 residues.

The chain uses TRBV3-1 and TRBJ1-2, with TRBD1 matching over 7 bases. The length of the CDR3 is 13 residues. The V and J ends lost 5 bases and 3 bases, in that order; junction bases with no gene match: 3. The germline CDR1 and CDR2 sequences are LGHDT and YNNKEL (reference sequence). The CDR3 DNA reads TGTGCCAGCAGCTCCACAGGGGACTATGGCTACACCTTC. It encodes CASSSTGDYGYTF.